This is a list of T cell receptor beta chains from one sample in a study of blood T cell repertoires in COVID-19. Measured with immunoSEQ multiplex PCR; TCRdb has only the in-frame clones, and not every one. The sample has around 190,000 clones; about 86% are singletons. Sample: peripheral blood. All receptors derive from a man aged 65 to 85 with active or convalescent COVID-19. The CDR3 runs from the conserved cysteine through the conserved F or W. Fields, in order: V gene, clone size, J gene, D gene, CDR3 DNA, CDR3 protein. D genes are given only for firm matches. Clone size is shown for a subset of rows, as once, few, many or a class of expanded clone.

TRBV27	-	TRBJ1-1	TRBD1	TGTGCCAGCAGTTGGGACAGGGGGCGAGGTGAAGCTTTCTTT	CASSWDRGRGEAFF
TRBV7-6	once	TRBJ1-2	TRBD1	TGTGCCAGCAGTTTAGGTCCAGACAGGGAGGCTGGTGGCTACACCTTC	CASSLGPDREAGGYTF
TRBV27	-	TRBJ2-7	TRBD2	TGTGCCAGCAGCCGCCCCGGGACTAGCGTCTACGAGCAGTACTTC	CASSRPGTSVYEQYF
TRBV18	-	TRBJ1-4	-	TGTGCCAGCTCACCGACAGGAGCTAATGAAAAACTGTTTTTT	CASSPTGANEKLFF
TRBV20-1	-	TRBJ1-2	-	TGCAGTGCTAGTACACAGGGAAGTTATGGCTACACCTTC	CSASTQGSYGYTF
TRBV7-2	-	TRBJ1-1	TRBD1	TGTGCCAGCAGCTTAGGGGACAGGGAGTTCACTGAAGCTTTCTTT	CASSLGDREFTEAFF
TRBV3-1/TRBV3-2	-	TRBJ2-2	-	TGTGCCAGCAGCCAAACGGGGGAACGAACGAACACCGGGGAGCTGTTTTTT	CASSQTGERTNTGELFF
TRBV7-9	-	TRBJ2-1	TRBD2	TGTGCCAGCAGCAAAGGGACTAGCGGGAGAAATGAGCAGTTCTTC	CASSKGTSGRNEQFF
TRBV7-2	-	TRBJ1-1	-	TGTGCCAGCAGCTTCTCCCAGGCACGGGGAACTGAAGCTTTCTTT	CASSFSQARGTEAFF
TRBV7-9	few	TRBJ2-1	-	TGTGCCAGCAGGAAGCCCCACAATGAGCAGTTCTTC	CASRKPHNEQFF
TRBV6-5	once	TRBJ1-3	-	TGTGCCAGCAGTATCAGCGTCTCTGGAAACACCATATATTTT	CASSISVSGNTIYF
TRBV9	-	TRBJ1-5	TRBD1	TGTGCCAGCAGCGGGGGGACAGTTCAGCCCCAGCATTTT	CASSGGTVQPQHF
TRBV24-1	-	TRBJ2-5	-	TGTGCCACCAGTGATTCCGGGACGGCCCAGGGGGAGACCCAGTACTTC	CATSDSGTAQGETQYF
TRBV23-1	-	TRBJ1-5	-	TGCGCCAGCAGTCAATCGAGGTCCCAAGGAAGTTATAGCAATCAGCCCCAGCATTTT	CASSQSRSQGSYSNQPQHF
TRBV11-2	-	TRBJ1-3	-	TGTGCCAGCACCCGGACTCCCGGAAACACCATATATTTT	CASTRTPGNTIYF
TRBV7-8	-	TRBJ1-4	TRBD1	TGTGCCAGCAGCCCGACAGGGGTTGCCACTAATGAAAAACTGTTTTTT	CASSPTGVATNEKLFF
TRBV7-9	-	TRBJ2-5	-	TGTGCCAGCAGCACCGTGGGTCCCACCGGGCAAGAGACCCAGTACTTC	CASSTVGPTGQETQYF
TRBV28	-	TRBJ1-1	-	TGTGCCAGCAGTCCCTGGGGGGGGGCCACTGAAGCTTTCTTT	CASSPWGGATEAFF
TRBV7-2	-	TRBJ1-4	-	TGTGCCAGCAGCTTGATCGGGGCAACTAATGAAAAACTGTTTTTT	CASSLIGATNEKLFF
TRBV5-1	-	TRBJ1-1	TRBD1	TGCGCCAGCAGCTCGATGGGACAGGGGGCGCGTACTGAAGCTTTCTTT	CASSSMGQGARTEAFF
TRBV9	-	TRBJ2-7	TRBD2	TGTGCCAGCAGCCCCCATTTGAGCGGGAGCTCCTACGAGCAGTACTTC	CASSPHLSGSSYEQYF
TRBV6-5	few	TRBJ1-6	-	TGTGCCAGCAGATATGGACAGACTAATTCACCCCTCCACTTT	CASRYGQTNSPLHF
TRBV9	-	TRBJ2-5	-	TGTGCCAGCAGCGTAGCTACTACGACTCCCCAGTACTTC	CASSVATTTPQYF
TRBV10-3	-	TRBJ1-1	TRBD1	TGTGCCATCGGCCGGGGACAGGATTTTACTGAAGCTTTCTTT	CAIGRGQDFTEAFF
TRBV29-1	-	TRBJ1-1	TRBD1	TGCAGCGTTATGAGACAGGGTAATAAAGCTTTCTTT	CSVMRQGNKAFF
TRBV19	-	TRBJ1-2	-	TGTGCCAGTAGTATAAGAGGCAGGGCCCATGGCTACACCTTC	CASSIRGRAHGYTF
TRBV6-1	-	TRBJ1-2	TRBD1	TGTGCCAGCAGTGAATGGACAGGGACCGAGGGGGGCTACACCTTC	CASSEWTGTEGGYTF
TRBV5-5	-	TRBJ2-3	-	TGTGCCAGCACCCTCCCGACTAGAGATACGCAGTATTTT	CASTLPTRDTQYF
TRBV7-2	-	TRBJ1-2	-	TGTGCCAGCAGGAACGGGGGGCCACACTATGGCTACACCTTC	CASRNGGPHYGYTF
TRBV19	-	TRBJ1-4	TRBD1	TGTGCCAGTAGCGTACTTGGGACAGGGGCTCTCATTACCGGTGAAAAACTGTTTTTT	CASSVLGTGALITGEKLFF
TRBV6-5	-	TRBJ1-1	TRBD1	TGTGCCAGCAGTCGCCCAGGGGGCGCGGGCACTGAAGCTTTCTTT	CASSRPGGAGTEAFF
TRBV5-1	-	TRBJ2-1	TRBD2	TGCGCCAGCAGCTTGGCCGGGACTAGCGGGAGCTACAATGAGCAGTTCTTC	CASSLAGTSGSYNEQFF
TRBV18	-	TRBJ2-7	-	TGTGCCAGCTCACCACCCGGGAACCCCTACGAGCAGTACTTC	CASSPPGNPYEQYF
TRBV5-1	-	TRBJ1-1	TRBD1	TGCGCCAGCAGCTTGTTGACAGGGGTGAACACTGAAGCTTTCTTT	CASSLLTGVNTEAFF
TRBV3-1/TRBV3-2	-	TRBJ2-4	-	TGTGCCAGCAGCCCGGTAAGAGGGCCGGCCAAAAACATTCAGTACTTC	CASSPVRGPAKNIQYF
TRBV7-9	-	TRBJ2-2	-	TGTGCCAGCAGCCCCCTCTTGGCGGGGATTGGCACCGGGGAGCTGTTTTTT	CASSPLLAGIGTGELFF
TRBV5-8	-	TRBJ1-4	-	TGTGCCAGCAGCCCCCCAGGCCCAACTAATGAAAAACTGTTTTTT	CASSPPGPTNEKLFF
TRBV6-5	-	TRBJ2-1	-	TGTGCCGCGGCGGCAGGGTACAATGAGCAGTTCTTC	CAAAAGYNEQFF
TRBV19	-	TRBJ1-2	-	TGTGCCAGTAGTACGCCCTTTGGAGTTTTGAACTATGGCTACACCTTC	CASSTPFGVLNYGYTF
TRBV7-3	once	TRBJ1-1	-	TGTGCCAGCAGCCCTGGGAGAAACACTGAAGCTTTCTTT	CASSPGRNTEAFF
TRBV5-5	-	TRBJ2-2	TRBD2	TGTGCCAGCACCTCCTTGAGCGGGGGGCGCACCGGGGAGCTGTTTTTT	CASTSLSGGRTGELFF
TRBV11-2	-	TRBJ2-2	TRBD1	TGTGCCTGGTCCGGACAGGGACCCGGGGAGCTGTTTTTT	CAWSGQGPGELFF
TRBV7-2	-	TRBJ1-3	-	TGTGCCAGCAGCTACTACGCGGTTGACTCTGGAAACACCATATATTTT	CASSYYAVDSGNTIYF
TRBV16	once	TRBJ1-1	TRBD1	TGTGCCAGCAGCCCTCGGGACAGAAAGAACACTGAAGCTTTCTTT	CASSPRDRKNTEAFF
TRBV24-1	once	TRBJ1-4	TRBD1	TGTGCCACCAGTGATGCCGGGACAGGGGATGAAAAACTGTTTTTT	CATSDAGTGDEKLFF
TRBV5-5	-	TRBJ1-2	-	TGTGCCAGCAGCTTGGCCTTAGCCGGGAATGTATACACCTTC	CASSLALAGNVYTF
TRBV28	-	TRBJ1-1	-	TGTGCCAGCAGACGGTTTGGCACTGAAGCTTTCTTT	CASRRFGTEAFF
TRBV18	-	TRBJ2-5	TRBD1	TGTGCCAGCTCACCAGCGGGCGGATCAGGGGGACGGGAGACCCAGTACTTC	CASSPAGGSGGRETQYF
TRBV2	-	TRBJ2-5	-	TGTGCCAGCCGTAGCGGAAACCAAGAGACCCAGTACTTC	CASRSGNQETQYF
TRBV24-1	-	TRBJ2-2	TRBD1	TGTGCCACCAGTCATACAGGGGGCCTAAACACCGGGGAGCTGTTTTTT	CATSHTGGLNTGELFF
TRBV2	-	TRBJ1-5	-	TGTGCCAGCAGAACAGGGCGCGGTCAGCCCCAGCATTTT	CASRTGRGQPQHF
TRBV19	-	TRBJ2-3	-	TGTGCCAGTAGTATAATAGGAGGTTCAGATACGCAGTATTTT	CASSIIGGSDTQYF